This TCR beta chain appears in the sequencing data of a study of cytomegalovirus exposure and HLA in healthy donors. This clone showed up just once. Its matching antigen is unknown. J was trimmed by 5 bases and V by 6 bases; bases with no gene match: 12. The CDR3 runs 15 residues. Germline CDR1 MDHEN, CDR2 SYDVKM. Study outcomes and limitations: Common viral pathogens were later found to be apparently linked to several of the most significant clusters. According to an earlier analysis, most TCR beta V segments yielded productive rearrangements about 87% or about 30% of the time. For TCR beta chains, V- and J-gene trimming was later linked to a missense DCLRE1C variant.

Primers for the PCR totalled 60 Vbeta and 13 Jbeta. The assay was immunoSEQ multiplex PCR, and TCRdb's table has in-frame clones only and misses some. The sample has about 190,000 clones, around 82% seen once; the top ten hold about 0.24%. Every donor was a healthy person donating bone marrow. Sequenced input: PBMCs. This TCR was recovered from a boy aged 5-17 years in good health and CMV-seronegative. This chain connects TRBV28 to TRBJ1-1; 7 positions match TRBD1. The DNA for the CDR3 is TGTGCCAGCAGCCCGCCCCACAGGGGTGGAACTGAAGCTTTCTTT. Translating it yields CASSPPHRGGTEAFF. The whole variable domain, remainder taken from reference TRBV28 and TRBJ1-1, is DVKVTQSSRYLVKRTGEKVFLECVQDMDHENMFWYRQDPGLGLRLIYFSYDVKMKEKGDIPEGYSVSREKKERFSLILESASTNQTSMYLCASSPPHRGGTEAFFGQGTRLTVV.